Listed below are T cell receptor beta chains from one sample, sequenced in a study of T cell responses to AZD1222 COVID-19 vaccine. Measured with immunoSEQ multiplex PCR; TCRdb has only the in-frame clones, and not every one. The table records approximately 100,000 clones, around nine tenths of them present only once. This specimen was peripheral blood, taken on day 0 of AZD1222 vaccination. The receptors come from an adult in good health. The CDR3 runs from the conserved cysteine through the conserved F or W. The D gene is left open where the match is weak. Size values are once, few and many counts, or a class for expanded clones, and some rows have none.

CSVSRLAGWQETQYF	TGCAGCGTTTCTCGACTAGCGGGGTGGCAAGAGACCCAGTACTTC	TRBJ2-5	TRBV29-1	once	TRBD2
CASSFSGGGQPQHF	TGTGCCAGCAGCTTCTCCGGAGGTGGTCAGCCCCAGCATTTT	TRBJ1-5	TRBV5-6	.	.
CASSLNTNRGNTEAFF	TGCGCCAGCAGCTTGAACACGAACAGGGGGAACACTGAAGCTTTCTTT	TRBJ1-1	TRBV5-1	.	TRBD1
CASSIMNEQFF	TGTGCCAGTAGTATTATGAATGAGCAGTTCTTC	TRBJ2-1	TRBV19	.	.
CASSKNPSGNTIYF	TGTGCCAGCAGCAAGAACCCCTCTGGAAACACCATATATTTT	TRBJ1-3	TRBV3-1/TRBV3-2	.	.
CASSPRAGGTEAFF	TGTGCCAGCTCACCACGGGCAGGGGGCACTGAAGCTTTCTTT	TRBJ1-1	TRBV18	.	TRBD1
CASSSPRDRGLNEQFF	TGTGCCAGCAGCTCCCCGCGGGACAGGGGATTGAATGAGCAGTTCTTC	TRBJ2-1	TRBV9	.	TRBD1
CASSLHYNSGELFF	TGTGCCAGCAGTCTCCACTACAACTCGGGGGAGCTGTTTTTT	TRBJ2-2	TRBV7-3	.	.
CATKIRTPRVGKLFF	TGTGCCACCAAAATCCGCACTCCTCGGGTTGGAAAACTGTTTTTT	TRBJ1-4	TRBV28	.	.
CASSFRELAGPNEQFF	TGTGCCAGCAGCTTCAGAGAACTAGCGGGACCCAATGAGCAGTTCTTC	TRBJ2-1	TRBV7-9	.	TRBD2
CASSWTGSDEAFF	TGTGCCAGTAGCTGGACAGGGTCCGATGAAGCTTTCTTT	TRBJ1-1	TRBV19	.	TRBD1
CASPPGQGSNTEAFF	TGTGCCTCGCCCCCGGGACAGGGGTCGAACACTGAAGCTTTCTTT	TRBJ1-1	TRBV19	.	TRBD1
CASGSGLAGPDEQFF	TGTGCTAGTGGTTCGGGACTAGCGGGACCCGATGAGCAGTTCTTC	TRBJ2-1	TRBV12-5	.	TRBD2
CASSDSMAEKQYF	TGTGCCAGCAGTGACTCGATGGCAGAGAAGCAGTACTTC	TRBJ2-7	TRBV6-4	.	.
CASSLRSTDTQYF	TGTGCCAGCAGCTTGCGCTCCACAGATACGCAGTATTTT	TRBJ2-3	TRBV5-4	few	.
CASSRRTGRYEQYF	TGCGCCAGCAGCCGACGGACAGGGCGCTACGAGCAGTACTTC	TRBJ2-7	TRBV4-3	.	TRBD1
CASSTSSTGELFF	TGTGCTAGCAGCACAAGTTCCACCGGGGAGCTGTTTTTT	TRBJ2-2	TRBV7-7	.	.
CAAGGTGELFF	TGTGCCGCGGGGGGCACCGGGGAGCTGTTTTTT	TRBJ2-2	TRBV28	once	TRBD2
CASSRGYEAFF	TGTGCCAGCAGTCGCGGCTATGAAGCTTTCTTT	TRBJ1-1	TRBV7-9	once	.
CATSSPTHSYNEQFF	TGTGCCACCTCATCCCCCACACACTCCTACAATGAGCAGTTCTTC	TRBJ2-1	TRBV7-5	.	.
CASSRGGYF	TGTGCCAGTAGCAGGGGAGGGTACTTC	TRBJ2-4	TRBV7-9	.	.
CASSVTDSATGNTIYF	TGTGCCAGCAGCGTGACGGACAGCGCAACTGGAAACACCATATATTTT	TRBJ1-3	TRBV9	.	.
CASSFWGNPQETQYF	TGTGCCAGCAGCTTTTGGGGCAACCCCCAAGAGACCCAGTACTTC	TRBJ2-5	TRBV7-2	few	.
CASSTPTGVGNTIYF	TGTGCCAGTAGTACCCCGACAGGGGTCGGAAACACCATATATTTT	TRBJ1-3	TRBV19	few	TRBD1
CASSSTSGGTGELFF	TGTGCCAGCAGTTCGACTAGCGGGGGCACCGGGGAGCTGTTTTTT	TRBJ2-2	TRBV27	.	TRBD2
CASSRLAAHWEQYF	TGTGCCAGCAGCCGACTAGCGGCCCACTGGGAGCAGTACTTC	TRBJ2-7	TRBV4-2	.	TRBD2
CSAGHSGNTIYF	TGCAGCGCAGGCCACTCTGGAAACACCATATATTTT	TRBJ1-3	TRBV29-1	.	.
CASSQEGNTEAFF	TGTGCCAGCAGCCAAGAGGGGAACACTGAAGCTTTCTTT	TRBJ1-1	TRBV3-1/TRBV3-2	.	.
CASSDRSDGYTF	TGTGCCAGCAGCGACAGATCCGATGGCTACACCTTC	TRBJ1-2	TRBV6-2/TRBV6-3	.	.
CASSRAGTGEGMAFF	TGTGCCAGCAGTCGCGCCGGGACAGGGGAAGGGATGGCTTTCTTT	TRBJ1-1	TRBV28	.	TRBD1
CAIRDTNREGGYTF	TGTGCCATCAGGGACACCAACAGGGAAGGTGGCTACACCTTC	TRBJ1-2	TRBV10-3	.	.
CASSLAQSAGELFF	TGTGCCAGCAGCTTGGCCCAGAGCGCCGGGGAGCTGTTTTTT	TRBJ2-2	TRBV7-9	.	.
CASSPTGGNTEAFF	TGTGCCAGCAGTCCGACAGGGGGCAACACTGAAGCTTTCTTT	TRBJ1-1	TRBV5-4	.	TRBD1
CAFDSTHTPKEYEQYF	TGTGCCTTTGACAGCACCCACACCCCTAAAGAATACGAGCAGTACTTC	TRBJ2-7	TRBV30	.	.
CASSFRGPTAYEQYF	TGTGCCAGCAGCTTCCGGGGACCTACCGCCTACGAGCAGTACTTC	TRBJ2-7	TRBV7-8	.	.
CASSEAGTTRNEQFF	TGTGCCAGCAGTGAAGCGGGGACTACAAGAAATGAGCAGTTCTTC	TRBJ2-1	TRBV6-1	.	TRBD2
CASSPRTSGTDTQYF	TGTGCCAGCAGTCCAAGGACTAGCGGCACAGATACGCAGTATTTT	TRBJ2-3	TRBV11-2	.	TRBD2